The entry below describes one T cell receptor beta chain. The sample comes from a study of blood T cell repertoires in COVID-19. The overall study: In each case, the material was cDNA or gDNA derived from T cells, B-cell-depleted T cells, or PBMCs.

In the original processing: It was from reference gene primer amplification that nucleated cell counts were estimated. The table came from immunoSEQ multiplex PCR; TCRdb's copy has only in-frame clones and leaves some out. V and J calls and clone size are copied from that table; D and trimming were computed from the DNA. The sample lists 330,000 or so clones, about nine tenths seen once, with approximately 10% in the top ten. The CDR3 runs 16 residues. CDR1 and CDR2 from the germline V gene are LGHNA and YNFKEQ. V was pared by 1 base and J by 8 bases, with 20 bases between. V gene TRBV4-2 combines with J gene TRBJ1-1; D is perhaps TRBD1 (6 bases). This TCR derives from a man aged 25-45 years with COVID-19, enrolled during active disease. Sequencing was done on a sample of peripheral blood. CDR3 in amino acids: CASSQGGGSPREEAFF. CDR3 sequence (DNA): TGTGCCAGCAGCCAAGGGGGGGGCAGCCCCAGAGAAGAAGCTTTCTTT.